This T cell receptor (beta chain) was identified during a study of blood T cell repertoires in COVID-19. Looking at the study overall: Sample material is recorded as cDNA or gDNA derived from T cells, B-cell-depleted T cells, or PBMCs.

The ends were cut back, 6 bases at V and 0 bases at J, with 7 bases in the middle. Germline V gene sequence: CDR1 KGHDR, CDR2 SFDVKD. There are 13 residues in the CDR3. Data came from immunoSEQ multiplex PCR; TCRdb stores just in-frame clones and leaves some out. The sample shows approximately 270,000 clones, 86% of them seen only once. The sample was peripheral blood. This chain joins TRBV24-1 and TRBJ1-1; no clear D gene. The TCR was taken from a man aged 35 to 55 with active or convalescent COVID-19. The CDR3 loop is CATSSTVNTEAFF. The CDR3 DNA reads TGTGCCACCAGTAGCACGGTGAACACTGAAGCTTTCTTT.